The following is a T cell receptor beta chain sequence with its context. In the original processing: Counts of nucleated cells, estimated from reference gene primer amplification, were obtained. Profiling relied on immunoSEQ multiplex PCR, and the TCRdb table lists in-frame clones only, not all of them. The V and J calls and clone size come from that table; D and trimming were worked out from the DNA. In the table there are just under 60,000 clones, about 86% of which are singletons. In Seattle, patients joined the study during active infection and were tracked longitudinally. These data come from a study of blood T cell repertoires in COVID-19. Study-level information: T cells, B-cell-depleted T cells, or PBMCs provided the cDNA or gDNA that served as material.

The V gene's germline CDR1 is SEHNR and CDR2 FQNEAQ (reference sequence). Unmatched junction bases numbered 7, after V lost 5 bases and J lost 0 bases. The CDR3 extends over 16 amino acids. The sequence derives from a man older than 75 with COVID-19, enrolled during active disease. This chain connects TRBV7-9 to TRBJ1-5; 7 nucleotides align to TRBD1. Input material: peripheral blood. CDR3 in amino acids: CASSPETGNSNQPQHF. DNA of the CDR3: TGTGCCAGCAGCCCCGAGACAGGGAATAGCAATCAGCCCCAGCATTTT.